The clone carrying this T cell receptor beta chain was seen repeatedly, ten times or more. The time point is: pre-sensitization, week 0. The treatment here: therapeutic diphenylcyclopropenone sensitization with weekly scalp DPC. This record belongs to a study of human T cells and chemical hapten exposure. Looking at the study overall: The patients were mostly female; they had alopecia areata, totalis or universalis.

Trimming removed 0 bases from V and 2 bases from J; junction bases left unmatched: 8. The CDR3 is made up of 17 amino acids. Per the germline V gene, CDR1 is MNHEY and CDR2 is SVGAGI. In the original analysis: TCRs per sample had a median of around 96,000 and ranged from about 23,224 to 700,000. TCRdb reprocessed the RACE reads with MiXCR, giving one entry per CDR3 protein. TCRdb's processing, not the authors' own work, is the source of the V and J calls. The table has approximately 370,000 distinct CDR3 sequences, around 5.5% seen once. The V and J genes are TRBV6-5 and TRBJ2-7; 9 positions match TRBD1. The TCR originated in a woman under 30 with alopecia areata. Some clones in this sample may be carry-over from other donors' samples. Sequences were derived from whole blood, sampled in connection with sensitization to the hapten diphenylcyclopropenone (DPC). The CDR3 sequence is CASSYSRINRGPYEQYF. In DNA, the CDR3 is TGTGCCAGCAGTTACTCCAGAATTAACAGGGGGCCCTACGAGCAGTACTTC.